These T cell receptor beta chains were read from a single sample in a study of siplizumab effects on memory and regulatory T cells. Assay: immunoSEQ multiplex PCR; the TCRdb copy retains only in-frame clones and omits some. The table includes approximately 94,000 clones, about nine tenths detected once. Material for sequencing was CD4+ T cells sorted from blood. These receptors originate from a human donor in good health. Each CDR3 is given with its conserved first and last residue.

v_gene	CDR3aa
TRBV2	CASSDTNTGELFF
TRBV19	CASSISRELAKNIQYF
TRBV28	CASRGGGAKYQETQYF
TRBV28	CASSQSQGGYSGNTIYF
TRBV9	CASSVGEGGANTEAFF
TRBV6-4	CASSDCNPGDPRPRNEQFF
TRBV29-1	CSAPGTDGYTF
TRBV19	CASRRQGSSGANVLTF
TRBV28	CASSSSSGVGREQYF
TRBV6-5	CASTRDRVDGYTF
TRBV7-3	CASSQSGIPQNTQYF
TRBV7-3	CASSAPGQSNYGYTF
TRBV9	CASSVGWGNYNEQFF
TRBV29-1	CSATVDYGYTF
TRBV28	CASSFGGDYGYTF
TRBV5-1	CASSLAPDFTDTQYF
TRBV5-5	CASSLSTVNTEAFF
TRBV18	CASSSGTRDEQFF
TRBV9	CASSTRQGVNYGYTF
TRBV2	CASSGQSGEAFF
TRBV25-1	CASSNVQAYANEKLFF
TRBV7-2	CASSPSRTEAFF